The 10 T cell receptor beta chains in this list originate from one sample, sequenced in a study of T-cell reconstitution after alpha-beta-depleted transplantation in children. For TCRbeta, the library was prepared with unique molecular identifiers. MiXCR was run by TCRdb on the PCR reads, yielding one entry per CDR3 protein. Among over 200,000 distinct CDR3 sequences listed, roughly a sixth were seen once. The sample was PBMCs, mostly from graft donor cells, taken 360 days after TCRalphabeta/CD19-depleted stem cell transplant. All receptors come from a male patient aged 2 to 9 who had a stem cell transplant for acute lymphoblastic leukemia, so the T cells may come from the graft donor.

The table lists this clonotype with a few counts. This chain's CDR3 is CSASSERGYYNEQFF. In nucleotides, the CDR3 is TGCAGTGCTAGTTCGGAGCGGGGGTACTACAATGAGCAGTTCTTC. The rearrangement joins TRBV20-1 to TRBJ2-1, with 8 positions matching TRBD2. V was pared by 3 bases and J by 3 bases, with 7 bases of the junction left unmatched. This CDR3 is built from 15 residues. Germline CDR1 is DFQATT and CDR2 is SNEGSKA (reference sequence).

This clonotype was observed a few times. This CDR3 reads CASSPLAGYTTDTQYF. Written as DNA, the CDR3 is TGTGCCAGCAGCCCCCTAGCGGGGTACACTACAGATACGCAGTATTTT. The chain recombines TRBV6-1 with TRBJ2-3; 9 nucleotides agree with TRBD2. CDR3 length: 16 amino acids. Germline V gene sequence: CDR1 MNHNS, CDR2 SASEGT. Trimming at V came to 6 bases and at J to 3 bases, leaving 10 bases not matched to a gene.

This clonotype appeared a few times. The gene calls are TRBV7-2 and TRBJ1-6; 7 bases align to TRBD1. The CDR3 has 14 residues. Germline loops: CDR1 SGHTA, CDR2 FQGNSA. With 1 base clipped from V and 7 bases from J, the junction kept 1 base outside the gene matches. The CDR3 protein is CASSLEQGNSPLHF. For the CDR3, the DNA is TGTGCCAGCAGCTTAGAACAGGGGAATTCACCCCTCCACTTT.

This chain connects TRBV20-1 to TRBJ2-2, with D possibly matching TRBD1 (5 bases). Germline assignment: CDR1 DFQATT and CDR2 SNEGSKA (reference sequence). There are 15 residues in the CDR3. Trimming cost V 6 bases and J 3 bases, with 17 bases left between them. The CDR3 DNA is TGCAGTGCCCGAGCCCGGACATATTACACCGGGGAGCTGTTTTTT. It is translated as CSARARTYYTGELFF.

This clonotype was seen repeatedly, ten times or more. The chain couples TRBV7-8 to TRBJ2-1; 8 nucleotides line up with TRBD2. Trimming removed 5 bases from V and 7 bases from J; junction bases left unmatched: 10. CDR3 length: 15 residues. Germline CDR1 is SGHVS and CDR2 is FQNEAQ. The CDR3 spells CASSPQRGLRNEQFF. CDR3 in DNA: TGTGCCAGCAGCCCGCAGCGGGGGCTTCGGAATGAGCAGTTCTTC.

The rearrangement links TRBV28 to TRBJ2-5; maybe TRBD2 (7 bases). The germline V and J ends were trimmed by 5 bases and 1 base, with 23 bases remaining between them. The CDR3 is 18 amino acids. CDR1 MDHEN and CDR2 SYDVKM come from the germline V gene. As DNA, the CDR3 is TGTGCCAGCAGTCCCTTAATGGGGGGGCGACAATCCCAAGAGACCCAGTACTTC. Its translation: CASSPLMGGRQSQETQYF.

The sample holds a few counts of this clonotype. The V and J genes are TRBV12-3 or TRBV12-4 and TRBJ1-6; D perhaps matches TRBD1 (6 bases). CDR3 length: 16 amino acids. With 6 bases removed from V and 8 bases from J, the gap between germline ends came to 20 bases. As DNA, the CDR3 is TGTGCCAGCAGCGGGCCTATGGGCAGGGGAGATTCACCCCTCCACTTT. This encodes CASSGPMGRGDSPLHF.

As to this clonotype: Compared with germline, one end of the junction differs, possibly owing to a read error. The genes are TRBV12-3 or TRBV12-4 and TRBJ1-3; D is perhaps TRBD1 (6 bases). This CDR3 spans 15 amino acids. This chain's CDR3 is CAISGGRWDGNTIYF. The CDR3 nucleotides read TGTGCCATCAGTGGGGGCCGGTGGGACGGAAACACCATATATTTT.

The chain combines TRBV7-2 with TRBJ1-5; 8 positions agree with TRBD1. Germline CDR1 and CDR2: SGHTA and FQGNSA. CDR3 size: 15 residues. The V gene end was trimmed by 4 bases and the J gene end by 1 base; junction bases not matched to a gene: 3. CDR3 nucleotide sequence: TGTGCCAGCAGCTCCGACAGGGGAAGCAATCAGCCCCAGCATTTT. Translating gives CASSSDRGSNQPQHF.

The chain couples TRBV20-1 to TRBJ2-1; D is undetermined. The CDR3 totals 14 residues. Germline-derived CDR1 and CDR2 are DFQATT and SNEGSKA (reference sequence). V was trimmed by 6 bases and J by 0 bases, leaving 12 bases between them. In DNA form, the CDR3 reads TGCAGTGCCAACCGGGTAATCTCCTACAATGAGCAGTTCTTC. The encoded protein is CSANRVISYNEQFF.